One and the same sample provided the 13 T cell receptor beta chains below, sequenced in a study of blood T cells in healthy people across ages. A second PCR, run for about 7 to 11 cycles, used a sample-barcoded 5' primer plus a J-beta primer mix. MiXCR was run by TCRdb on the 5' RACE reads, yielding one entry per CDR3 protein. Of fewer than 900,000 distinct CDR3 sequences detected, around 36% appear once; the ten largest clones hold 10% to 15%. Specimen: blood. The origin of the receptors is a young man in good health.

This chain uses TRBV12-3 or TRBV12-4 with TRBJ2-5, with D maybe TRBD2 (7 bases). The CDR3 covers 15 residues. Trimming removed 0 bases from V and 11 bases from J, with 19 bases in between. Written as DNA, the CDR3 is TGTGCCAGCAGTTTAGCGGGGGGGGCCCACAATGAGCAGTACTTC. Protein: CASSLAGGAHNEQYF.

The CDR3 protein is CAGRGFNQETQYF. The DNA of the CDR3 is TGTGCCGGACGAGGGTTCAACCAAGAGACACAGTACTTC. The chain has TRBV6-2 or TRBV6-3 and TRBJ2-7; D perhaps matches TRBD2 (5 bases). V lost 11 bases and J 10 bases, leaving 24 bases between the germline ends. Germline CDR1 is MNHEY and CDR2 is SVGEGT. CDR3 size: 13 residues.

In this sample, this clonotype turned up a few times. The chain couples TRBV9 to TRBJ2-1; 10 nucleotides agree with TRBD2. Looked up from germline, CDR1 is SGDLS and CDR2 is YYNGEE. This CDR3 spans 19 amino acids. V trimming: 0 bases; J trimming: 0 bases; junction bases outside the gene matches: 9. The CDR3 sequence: CASSVGASGGFSSYNEQFF. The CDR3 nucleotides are TGTGCCAGCAGCGTAGGAGCTAGCGGGGGTTTCAGCTCCTACAATGAGCAGTTCTTC.

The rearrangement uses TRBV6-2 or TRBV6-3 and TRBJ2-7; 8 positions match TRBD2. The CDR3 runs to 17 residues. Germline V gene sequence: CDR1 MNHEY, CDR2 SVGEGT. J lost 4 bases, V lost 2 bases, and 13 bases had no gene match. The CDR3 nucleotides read TGTGCCAGCAGTTACGCCCGGAGCTCAGCGGGGGCTTACGAGCAGTACTTC. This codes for CASSYARSSAGAYEQYF.

The CDR3 loop reads CASSLMVAGFGNEQYF. The CDR3 coding sequence is TGTGCCAGCAGTTTGATGGTAGCGGGATTTGGCAATGAGCAGTACTTC. V gene TRBV12-3 or TRBV12-4 combines with J gene TRBJ2-5, with 8 bases lining up with TRBD2. V lost 3 bases, J lost 11 bases, and 17 bases stayed unmatched. This CDR3 comprises 16 residues.

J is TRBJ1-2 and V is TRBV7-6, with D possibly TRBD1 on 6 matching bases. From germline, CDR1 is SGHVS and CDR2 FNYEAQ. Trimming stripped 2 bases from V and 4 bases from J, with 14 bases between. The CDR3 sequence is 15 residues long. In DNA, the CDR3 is TGTGCCAGCAGCTTAAATCAGGGGCTGATCTATGGCTACACCTTC. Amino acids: CASSLNQGLIYGYTF. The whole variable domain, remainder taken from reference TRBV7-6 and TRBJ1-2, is GAGVSQSPRYKVTKRGQDVALRCDPISGHVSLYWYRQALGQGPEFLTYFNYEAQQDKSGLPNDRFSAERPEGSISTLTIQRTEQRDSAMYRCASSLNQGLIYGYTFGSGTRLTVV.

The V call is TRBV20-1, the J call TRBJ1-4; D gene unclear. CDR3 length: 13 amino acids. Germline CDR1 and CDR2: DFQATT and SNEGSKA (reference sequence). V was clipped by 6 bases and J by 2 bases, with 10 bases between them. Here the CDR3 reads CSASAHTNEKLFF. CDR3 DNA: TGCAGTGCGAGCGCCCATACTAATGAAAAACTGTTTTTT.

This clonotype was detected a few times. CDR3 DNA: TGTGCCAGCTCACCCCTAGACAGGGGCACCACAGATACGCAGTATTTT. Translated: CASSPLDRGTTDTQYF. The chain recombines TRBV18 with TRBJ2-3; 8 positions match TRBD1. Per germline, CDR1 KGHSH and CDR2 LQKENI. The CDR3 spans 16 residues. The trim removed 3 bases at V and 2 bases at J, leaving 7 bases unmatched. Complete variable domain (other parts from reference TRBV18 and TRBJ2-3): NAGVMQNPRHLVRRRGQEARLRCSPMKGHSHVYWYRQLPEEGLKFMVYLQKENIIDESGMPKERFSAEFPKEGPSILRIQQVVRGDSAAYFCASSPLDRGTTDTQYFGPGTRLTVL.

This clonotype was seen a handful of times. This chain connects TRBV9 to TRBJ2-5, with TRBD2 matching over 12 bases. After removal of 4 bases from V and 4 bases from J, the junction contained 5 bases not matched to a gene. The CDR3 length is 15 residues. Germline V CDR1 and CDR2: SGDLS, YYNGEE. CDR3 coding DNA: TGTGCCAGCAGCCCAGGACTAGCGGGGCCAGAGACCCAGTACTTC. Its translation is CASSPGLAGPETQYF.

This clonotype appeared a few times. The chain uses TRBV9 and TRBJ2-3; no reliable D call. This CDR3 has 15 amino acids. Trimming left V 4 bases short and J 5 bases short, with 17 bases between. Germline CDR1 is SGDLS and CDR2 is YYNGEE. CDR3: CASSPRVASGDTQYF. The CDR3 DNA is TGTGCCAGCAGCCCCCGGGTAGCAAGTGGAGATACGCAGTATTTT.

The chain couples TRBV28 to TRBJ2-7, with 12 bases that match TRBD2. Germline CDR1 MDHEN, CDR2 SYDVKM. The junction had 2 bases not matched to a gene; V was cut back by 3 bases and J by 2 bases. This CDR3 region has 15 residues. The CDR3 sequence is CASSFLAGGPYEQYF. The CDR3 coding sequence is TGTGCCAGCAGTTTTCTAGCGGGAGGGCCCTACGAGCAGTACTTC.

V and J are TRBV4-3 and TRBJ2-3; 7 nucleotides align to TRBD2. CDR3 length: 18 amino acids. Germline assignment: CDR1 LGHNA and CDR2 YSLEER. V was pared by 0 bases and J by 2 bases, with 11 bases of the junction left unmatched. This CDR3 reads CASSQEGGSAWNTDTQYF. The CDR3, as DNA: TGCGCCAGCAGCCAAGAGGGGGGGTCGGCCTGGAACACAGATACGCAGTATTTT.

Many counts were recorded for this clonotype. CDR3 in DNA: TGCGCCAGCAGCCAAGGAGAAGGACTTAGGGAGCAGTTCTTC. It yields the protein CASSQGEGLREQFF. This chain links TRBV4-3 with TRBJ2-1, with D perhaps TRBD2 (5 bases). V was pared by 1 base and J by 10 bases, with 14 bases between. Looked up from germline, CDR1 is LGHNA and CDR2 is YSLEER. This CDR3 comprises 14 residues.